This T cell receptor beta chain was sequenced for a study of vaccination effects on CD4 cells after COVID-19. The data were produced by immunoSEQ multiplex PCR, yet TCRdb's version contains in-frame clones alone and is incomplete. This sample has 50,000 to 60,000 clones; under 75% occur once, and the top ten carry approximately 20%. Antigen-specific CD4+ T cells were first expanded with viral peptide pools by the ViraFEST assay and only then sequenced. Following 10 days of culture, CD4+ T cells were isolated. Nucleocapsid antibodies stayed negative before and after vaccination, showing no earlier SARS-CoV-2 infection. Details on this clone: Its antigen is as yet unknown.

Trimming took 6 bases from V and 0 from J, leaving 15 bases between them. Germline lookup yields CDR1 MNHEY and CDR2 SVGEGT. This CDR3 region has 15 residues. Sequencing was performed on CD4+ T cells from PBMCs cultured with SARS-CoV-2 spike peptides, taken before COVID-19 vaccination. This TCR was sampled from a human donor who received a COVID-19 vaccine. The chain couples TRBV6-2 or TRBV6-3 to TRBJ2-7; the D call may be TRBD1 or TRBD2 (6 bases each). The CDR3 DNA is TGTGCCAGCAGCCCGGGGGCCTATCTCTCCTACGAGCAGTACTTC. The encoded protein is CASSPGAYLSYEQYF.